These 29 T cell receptor beta chains originate from one sample sequenced in a study of monozygotic twins with inflammatory bowel disease. With the 5' RACE reads reprocessed, TCRdb shows one record per CDR3 protein and no DNA. The data include about 450,000 distinct CDR3 sequences; the top ten clones carry more than 2%. The sequencing input was blood. The receptors shown here come from a human donor with ulcerative colitis or Crohn's disease, or a healthy co-twin of an affected twin (not recorded which).

The V call is TRBV6-5, the J call TRBJ1-5; TCRdb picks TRBD1, but there is no DNA to check that call. CDR1 and CDR2 from the germline V gene are MNHEY and SVGAGI. The CDR3 runs 15 residues. CDR3 in amino acids: CASSWGREANQPQHF.

V usage is TRBV7-9 and J usage is TRBJ2-5; as DNA is missing, the TRBD2 call by TCRdb cannot be tested. The CDR3 length is 17 residues. Germline V gene sequence: CDR1 SEHNR, CDR2 FQNEAQ (reference sequence). The CDR3 here is CASSPGLAGDILETQYF.

The chain combines TRBV30 with TRBJ2-5; the TRBD2 assignment by TCRdb is unverifiable without DNA. This CDR3 contains 12 residues. CDR1 is GTSNPN, CDR2 SVGIG, per germline (reference sequence). CDR3 loop: CAWSIFTRTQYF. Drawing the rest from reference TRBV30 and TRBJ2-5, the complete variable domain is SQTIHQWPATLVQPVGSPLSLECTVEGTSNPNLYWYRQAAGRGLQLLFYSVGIGQISSEVPQNLSASRPQDRQFILSSKKLLLSDSGFYLCAWSIFTRTQYFGPGTRLLVL.

V usage is TRBV6-2 or TRBV6-3 and J usage is TRBJ2-6; absent DNA, TCRdb's TRBD1 call cannot be checked. Germline V lookup: CDR1 MNHEY, CDR2 SVGEGT. This CDR3 spans 19 amino acids. The chain's CDR3 is CASIYSPGQISSGANVLTF.

The V and J genes are TRBV5-4 and TRBJ2-1. In germline, CDR1 is SGHNT, CDR2 YYREEE (reference sequence). There are 13 residues in the CDR3. Here the CDR3 reads CASSFTDYNEQFF.

The chain employs TRBV5-4 and TRBJ2-6; TCRdb picks TRBD1, but there is no DNA to check that call. CDR1 is SGHNT and CDR2 is YYREEE in the germline V gene (reference sequence). This CDR3 spans 15 amino acids. The CDR3 loop reads CASSLDRVGANVLTF.

The genes are TRBV12-3 or TRBV12-4 and TRBJ2-1; the TCRdb D gene call, TRBD2, has no DNA to confirm it. The CDR3 has 17 residues. CDR3 region: CASSPSLAGSSYNEQFF.

The genes are TRBV12-3 or TRBV12-4 and TRBJ2-3; TCRdb's D call of TRBD2 is untestable without DNA. CDR3 length: 16 residues. The CDR3 spells CASSLQTSGSWDTQYF.

This rearrangement joins TRBV4-3 to TRBJ2-3; the TRBD1 assignment by TCRdb is unverifiable without DNA. The CDR3 is 15 amino acids. CDR1 is LGHNA and CDR2 is YSLEER in the germline V gene. This CDR3 is CASSQDSQGTDTQYF.

The CDR3 here is CASSSRQGVTGELFF. The V and J genes are TRBV7-6 and TRBJ2-2; TCRdb's D gene call, TRBD1, goes unchecked for lack of DNA. Germline V gene lookup returns CDR1 SGHVS and CDR2 FNYEAQ. The CDR3 totals 15 residues. The full variable domain, in which reference TRBV7-6 and TRBJ2-2 provide the parts outside the CDR3, is GAGVSQSPRYKVTKRGQDVALRCDPISGHVSLYWYRQALGQGPEFLTYFNYEAQQDKSGLPNDRFSAERPEGSISTLTIQRTEQRDSAMYRCASSSRQGVTGELFFGEGSRLTVL.

The gene calls are TRBV12-3 or TRBV12-4 and TRBJ1-1. The CDR3 spans 15 residues. CDR3 loop: CASSTTQTANTEAFF.

This chain uses TRBV5-1 with TRBJ1-1; there is no DNA to check the TCRdb D call of TRBD1. This CDR3 is built from 12 residues. From germline, CDR1 is SGHRS and CDR2 YFSETQ. The CDR3 sequence: CASTGSNTEAFF.

The chain carries TRBV7-2 and TRBJ2-2; the D gene TCRdb calls, TRBD1, cannot be checked with no DNA. The germline V gene encodes CDR1 SGHTA and CDR2 FQGNSA. CDR3 size: 15 residues. This CDR3 is CASRGSGTGPGELFF.

The rearrangement joins TRBV19 to TRBJ2-1; TCRdb's D call of TRBD1 is untestable without DNA. The V gene's germline CDR1 is LNHDA and CDR2 SQIVND (reference sequence). The CDR3 spans 13 residues. The CDR3 sequence: CASSTRQGNEQFF.

The chain uses TRBV20-1 and TRBJ1-2. This CDR3 has 13 amino acids. CDR1 is DFQATT, CDR2 SNEGSKA, per germline (reference sequence). CDR3 residues: CSASNFGPSGYTF.

The chain employs TRBV29-1 and TRBJ2-3. The CDR3 extends over 13 amino acids. CDR1 SQVTM and CDR2 ANQGSEA come from the germline V gene. The CDR3 loop is CSVERNKFDTQYF.

This sequence joins TRBV25-1 and TRBJ1-5; TCRdb's D call of TRBD1 is untestable without DNA. The germline V gene encodes CDR1 MGHDK and CDR2 SYGVNS. The CDR3 runs 16 residues. The CDR3: CASSEEGGRGDQPQHF.

J is TRBJ2-7 and V is TRBV28; the TCRdb call, TRBD1, lacks DNA for checking. Germline V gene sequence: CDR1 MDHEN, CDR2 SYDVKM. This CDR3 comprises 15 residues. The CDR3 here is CASSLSDRDLNEQYF.

This chain connects TRBV6-6 to TRBJ1-1. This CDR3 region has 11 residues. Germline loops: CDR1 MNHNY, CDR2 SVGAGI (reference sequence). This CDR3 is CASSLGSGAFF.

The V call is TRBV5-6, the J call TRBJ1-4; TCRdb's D gene call, TRBD1, goes unchecked for lack of DNA. The CDR3 consists of 18 residues. Germline CDR1 reads SGHDT; CDR2 reads YYEEEE. The CDR3: CASSLSPGRGALGEKLFF.

The chain links TRBV11-2 to TRBJ2-3; TCRdb lists TRBD1, though no DNA is available to test this call. Germline values: CDR1 SGHAT, CDR2 FQNNGV. The CDR3 totals 14 residues. CDR3 residues: CASSWDRATDTQYF.

J is TRBJ1-6 and V is TRBV10-3; TCRdb's D call, TRBD1, is unchecked because there is no DNA. Germline V lookup: CDR1 ENHRY, CDR2 SYGVKD. CDR3 length: 13 residues. This chain's CDR3 is CAISGQLNSPLHF.

The chain has TRBV29-1 and TRBJ2-7; the TRBD2 assignment by TCRdb is unverifiable without DNA. Germline CDR1 is SQVTM and CDR2 is ANQGSEA. The CDR3 runs 13 residues. The CDR3 sequence: CSVEWEGTFEQYF.

This rearrangement joins TRBV5-4 to TRBJ2-7; without DNA, the TCRdb call of TRBD2 cannot be checked. The CDR3 consists of 15 residues. Germline CDR1 and CDR2: SGHNT and YYREEE (reference sequence). This chain's CDR3 is CASSPTSGVLGEQYF.

J is TRBJ2-1 and V is TRBV5-1; TCRdb outputs TRBD2, but without DNA this stays unchecked. The CDR3 spans 15 residues. Germline CDR1 and CDR2: SGHRS and YFSETQ. The CDR3 is CASSLSPDFQSSQFF.

V gene TRBV9 combines with J gene TRBJ2-2; TCRdb's assignment of TRBD1 cannot be checked, as there is no DNA. Germline V gene lookup returns CDR1 SGDLS and CDR2 YYNGEE. The CDR3 has 14 amino acids. CDR3 region: CDSSPGDVRGELCF.

The chain is built from TRBV12-3 or TRBV12-4 and TRBJ1-5; TCRdb indicates TRBD1, and absent DNA this call remains unverified. This CDR3 is 19 amino acids long. The chain's CDR3 is CASRRLTGRTWDSNQPQHF.

The genes are TRBV7-8 and TRBJ2-1; TCRdb gives TRBD1 as the D gene, but with no DNA this cannot be confirmed. This CDR3 is built from 17 residues. Per the germline V gene, CDR1 is SGHVS and CDR2 is FQNEAQ. CDR3 sequence reads: CASSLGGGTASYNEQFF.

The rearrangement joins TRBV7-8 to TRBJ2-7; TCRdb indicates TRBD2, and absent DNA this call remains unverified. CDR3 size: 14 residues. From germline, CDR1 is SGHVS and CDR2 FQNEAQ. The CDR3 reads CASSPWDSSYEQYF.